One TCR beta chain is described in this entry. Its specific antigen is unknown. Per-base quality was not reported, and no clone a single base away is much larger than it. The germline V gene specifies MDHEN as CDR1 and SYDVKM as CDR2. V and J are trimmed by 3 bases and 3 bases, and the gene matches miss 6 bases of the junction. The CDR3 measures 15 amino acids from cysteine to phenylalanine. The retained sequence is limited to the CDR3, 45 bases, with the frame set at the first base. The data originate from a study of shared clonotypes between healthy human individuals (dated by TCRdb to 2020 to 2022). Notes on the research overall: The cohort comprised a couple of women and a few men aged 18 to 49 years. For each donor, CD4 naive and CD4 memory were each run on three plates, CD8 naive on two plates, and CD8 memory on one plate. To estimate repertoire size and how much clonotypes are shared between individuals, the study performed deep sequencing of blood TCR repertoires from roughly five healthy adults. To increase sequencing depth and limit assay-specific biases, different laboratories used diverse techniques to prepare libraries and sequence TCR repertoires. Leukapheresis yielded between about 0.85 and 9.5 billion PBMCs per donor. Overall results and qualifications from the work: Clonotypes shared by all four sorted-subset donors showed higher generation probabilities than non-shared clonotypes. Naive subsets generally had larger estimated clonotype richness than memory subsets did. Incomplete sequencing was indicated by rarefaction of sorted-subset datasets, despite the large sequencing depth. Pairwise subsampling indicated that sequencing depth was expected to affect the degree of clonotype sharing among donors. When a few donors were compared, the shared fraction of clonotypes was 5% to 6.5% for naive CD4, around 4% for naive CD8, roughly 2.3% for memory CD4, and 0.35% to 0.4% for memory CD8. Sampling was restricted to blood, and TCR repertoires in tissue are likely to differ from TCR repertoires in blood. The genetic and exposure-history diversity represented was limited by the small number of donors.

Using the deep immunoSEQ assay, multiplex PCR amplified TCR CDR3 regions from genomic DNA. Genomic DNA extracted from each cell subset was distributed evenly over all wells of several immunoSEQ 96-well plates, and each plate served as one replicate. For sorted subsets, around 200 ng genomic DNA, equal to tens of thousands of T cell genomes, was loaded into each replicate PCR. The purified libraries were quantified using a Qubit 3.0 fluorometer, sized with a Bioanalyzer 2100, and then quantified again using the KAPA Library Quantification kit. Each immunoSEQ 96-well plate was sequenced on its own single-read 150-cycle Illumina NextSeq 550 flow cell. Per the original workflow: The immunoSEQ output contained only junctional sequences without quality scores, so filtering could not match that applied to full-length reads. To assign V/J genes and CDR3, sequences were annotated against IMGT germline references using PyIR, a Python wrapper for IgBLAST v1.9. Reads with weak V/J assignments (E-value above 1e-6), missing CDR3, stop codons, out-of-frame junctions, or ambiguous translated residues were removed. A V3J clonotype was defined by an identical inferred V gene, J gene, and CDR3 amino acid sequence. To compute the percentage overlap between repertoires, the number of shared unique clonotypes was divided by the size of the smaller repertoire. Three approaches were used to assess repertoire richness: RTK rarefaction, the Chao1 estimator, and Recon v2.1 estimates of unobserved clonotypes. OLGA was used to compute generation probabilities for all TCRbeta clonotypes that the gDNA method yielded from a handful of donors. TCRdb took this table from immuneACCESS and kept in-frame rearrangements with V and J called. Such tables lack part of the clones; where checked against another copy, unresolved V genes explain under half of the gap, and the rest is unexplained. That table gives V, J and clone size, and the DNA gave D and trimming. The sample yields millions of clones; approximately 94% were counted once. The ten most abundant clones make up over 0.12% of the sample.

The donors were healthy, HIV-negative adults who had no recently reported acute infections or vaccinations. Every donor was a Caucasian adult living in Nashville, Tennessee, USA. CD4+ T cells were enriched by magnetic negative selection; naive cells were then positively selected on CD45RA, and the negative fraction formed the memory subset. Blood was obtained by leukapheresis, after which PBMCs were separated by Ficoll-Histopaque density gradient centrifugation and cryopreserved in liquid nitrogen vapor phase. Analytical flow cytometry was used to check the purity and quantity of every magnetically sorted T cell population. From each sorted fraction, genomic DNA was isolated and quantified by UV absorbance on a Nanodrop 2000c.

The chain couples TRBV28 to TRBJ2-7, and TRBD1 aligns with 9 junction nucleotides. The sequencing input was naive CD4+ T cells sorted from blood. The sample's cell subset or site label is to be understood as: CD45RA+ positively selected. The receptor comes from a man in his late teens or twenties in good health. The DNA sequence reads TGTGCCAGCAGTTTTTTGGACAGGGGTAACTACGAGCAGTACTTC. The translation is CASSFLDRGNYEQYF.